This is a list of T cell receptor beta chains from one sample in a study of monozygotic twins with inflammatory bowel disease. Reanalyzing the 5' RACE reads, TCRdb keeps one entry per CDR3 protein, without DNA. This sample lists fewer than 400,000 distinct CDR3 sequences; its ten largest clones have roughly 5.2%. The sequenced material came from blood. The receptors stem from a human donor with ulcerative colitis or Crohn's disease, or a healthy co-twin of an affected twin (not recorded which). CDR3s include the opening cysteine and the closing phenylalanine or tryptophan.

CDR3aa	v_gene	j_gene	len
CSVLQNGYEQFF	TRBV29-1	TRBJ2-1	12
CASSNSGGTQFF	TRBV7-3	TRBJ2-1	12
CASSLLGAVDKPSGNTIYF	TRBV5-1	TRBJ1-3	19
CASSFNSGNTEAFF	TRBV11-2	TRBJ1-1	14
CASSPRGYYNSPLHF	TRBV7-9	TRBJ1-6	15
CASSWTGNNYGYTF	TRBV6-1	TRBJ1-2	14
CASSQDLVTNEKLFF	TRBV4-3	TRBJ1-4	15
CSVLVSYNEQFF	TRBV29-1	TRBJ2-1	12
CASSRGTLDSNQPQHF	TRBV6-2/TRBV6-3	TRBJ1-5	16
CASSRATGSSKNMQYF	TRBV4-3	TRBJ2-4	16
CASSLSGTGSGELFF	TRBV7-3	TRBJ2-2	15
CASSLSGTFGYTF	TRBV12-3/TRBV12-4	TRBJ1-2	13
CASSHPGHLGEQYF	TRBV5-1	TRBJ2-7	14
CASSGGGQFNQPQHF	TRBV6-1	TRBJ1-5	15
CASSLALVGNNEQFF	TRBV11-2	TRBJ2-1	15
CASGKADSYEQYF	TRBV28	TRBJ2-7	13
CATSRDVRNEQFF	TRBV15	TRBJ2-1	13
CASSLLPELRGTEAFF	TRBV5-1	TRBJ1-1	16
CASSLARTSGGNEQFF	TRBV12-3/TRBV12-4	TRBJ2-1	16
CASSLLAGVTKNIQYF	TRBV5-1	TRBJ2-4	16
CASSIDEGAYEQYF	TRBV18	TRBJ2-7	14
CASSFRTSNEKLFF	TRBV11-2	TRBJ1-4	14
CASSLSGMNTGELFF	TRBV27	TRBJ2-2	15
CASSAGPPSYNEQFF	TRBV9	TRBJ2-1	15
CAWTTGGYYGYTF	TRBV30	TRBJ1-2	13
CASSREQGVETQYF	TRBV7-2	TRBJ2-5	14
CSARDNSYEQYF	TRBV20-1	TRBJ2-7	12
CASSYNGRTEAFF	TRBV6-2/TRBV6-3	TRBJ1-1	13
CASSLFGTRATYEQYF	TRBV13	TRBJ2-7	16
CASSQDGGLNTQYF	TRBV14	TRBJ2-3	14
CASRKGGSYEQYF	TRBV19	TRBJ2-7	13
CASSQDLLRGGSYEQYF	TRBV4-3	TRBJ2-7	17
CASSPATDYNEQFF	TRBV28	TRBJ2-1	14
CASTLAGGYGELFF	TRBV19	TRBJ2-2	14
CASSRETGGHGELFF	TRBV9	TRBJ2-2	15
CSARDLTGGSEKLFF	TRBV20-1	TRBJ1-4	15
CASSFVRLAGGEYNEQFF	TRBV11-2	TRBJ2-1	18
CASSGQHRSSYNEQFF	TRBV5-4	TRBJ2-1	16
CASSQQGLTTLSTDTQYF	TRBV4-1	TRBJ2-3	18
CATSRDLGEGQSQYF	TRBV15	TRBJ2-3	15
CSARDSRRGPNQPQHF	TRBV20-1	TRBJ1-5	16
CASSLLAASLYEQYF	TRBV27	TRBJ2-7	15
CASSFISGADTEAFF	TRBV7-2	TRBJ1-1	15
CASSDQISGANVLTF	TRBV6-1	TRBJ2-6	15
CASSPDGETNYGYTF	TRBV5-1	TRBJ1-2	15
CSVDLAGVETDTQYF	TRBV29-1	TRBJ2-3	15
CASSDGRARTEAFF	TRBV5-1	TRBJ1-1	14
CASRYLDRQYNEQFF	TRBV7-9	TRBJ2-1	15
CASRPQENTEAFF	TRBV12-3/TRBV12-4	TRBJ1-1	13
CASSQAVMNTEAFF	TRBV3-1	TRBJ1-1	14
CASRQSGDNYGYTF	TRBV3-1	TRBJ1-2	14
CASSPRAGGSHQETQYF	TRBV21-1	TRBJ2-5	17
CASSLGQGFADTQYF	TRBV19	TRBJ2-3	15
CASSYSSAGTEAFF	TRBV6-2/TRBV6-3	TRBJ1-1	14
CASSAKEKLFF	TRBV6-6	TRBJ1-4	11
CASRFGQASTDTQYF	TRBV6-5	TRBJ2-3	15
CASSGSGNPSSYEQYF	TRBV19	TRBJ2-7	16
CASSLISGRPTDTQYF	TRBV28	TRBJ2-3	16
CASSVGGVGGNQPQHF	TRBV25-1	TRBJ1-5	16